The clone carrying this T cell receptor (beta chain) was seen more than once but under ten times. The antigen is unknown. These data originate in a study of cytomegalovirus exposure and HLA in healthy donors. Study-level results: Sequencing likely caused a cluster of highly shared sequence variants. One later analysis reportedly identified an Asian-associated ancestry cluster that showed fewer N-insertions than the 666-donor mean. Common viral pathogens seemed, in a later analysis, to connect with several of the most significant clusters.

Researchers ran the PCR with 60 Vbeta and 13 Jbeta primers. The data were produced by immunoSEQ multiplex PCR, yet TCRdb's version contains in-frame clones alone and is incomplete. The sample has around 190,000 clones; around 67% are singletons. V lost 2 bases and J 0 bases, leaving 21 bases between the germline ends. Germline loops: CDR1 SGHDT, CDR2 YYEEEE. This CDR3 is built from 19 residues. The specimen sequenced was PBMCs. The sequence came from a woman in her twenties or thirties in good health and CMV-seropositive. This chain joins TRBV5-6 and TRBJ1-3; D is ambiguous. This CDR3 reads CASSFANGRRDDSGNTIYF. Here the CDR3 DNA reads TGTGCCAGCAGCTTCGCCAATGGGAGACGGGATGACTCTGGAAACACCATATATTTT.